This TCR beta chain appears in the sequencing data of a study of T cells in Graves' hyperthyroidism and ophthalmopathy. This clonotype was recorded many times. Its antigen is unknown. The V end lost 2 bases, the J end lost 3 bases, and 13 bases lay between the germline ends. This CDR3 comprises 15 residues. Germline loops: CDR1 SGHTA, CDR2 FQGNSA. Uncontrolled infection, other autoimmune disease, pregnancy and lactation each barred patients from inclusion. RNA transcripts were the template for amplifying TCR beta CDR3 regions. First-round RT-PCR of the TCR CDR3 relied on the HTBI primer set. Using its own MiXCR run on the multiplex PCR reads, TCRdb lists one record per CDR3 protein. Among about 500,000 distinct CDR3 sequences listed, around 50% were seen once. Notes on the study in general: Onset of ophthalmopathy came a median 6.5 months after the model predicted it. In blood, most of the thyroid clonotypes expanded above 0.001 were also present.

The chain couples TRBV7-2 to TRBJ2-5, with D unresolved. This clonotype originated in an adult woman with Graves' disease, either hyperthyroidism or ophthalmopathy (not recorded which). The sample consisted of peripheral blood or thyroid tissue (not recorded which). In DNA form, the CDR3 reads TGTGCCAGCAGCTTATGGGCTAGGTATGAAGAGACCCAGTACTTC. It yields the protein CASSLWARYEETQYF.